A selection of T cell receptor beta chains follows, all from one sample in a study of blood T cell repertoires in COVID-19. Only in-frame clones appear in the TCRdb table, and some are missing; sequencing was by immunoSEQ multiplex PCR. This sample carries over 25,000 clones, 70% to 90% of them seen once, and the ten largest clones take roughly 3.5%. Material for sequencing was peripheral blood. Source of these receptors: a human donor in a cohort sampled during active COVID-19. The CDR3 runs from the conserved cysteine through the conserved F or W. D genes are given only for firm matches. Only part of the rows carry a size: once, few, many, or a class if the clone is expanded.

D gene: .
V gene: TRBV6-5
J gene: TRBJ1-2
clone size: .
CDR3 DNA: TGTGCCAGCAGTTACTCCGGGCGGACAATCAATGGCTACACCTTC
CDR3 protein: CASSYSGRTINGYTF

D gene: .
V gene: TRBV2
J gene: TRBJ1-1
clone size: once
CDR3 DNA: TGTGCCAGCAGTGGGGCTTTCAGAGAAGCTTTCTTT
CDR3 protein: CASSGAFREAFF

D gene: TRBD2
V gene: TRBV5-1
J gene: TRBJ2-3
clone size: .
CDR3 DNA: TGCGCCAGCAGCTTCGGAGCGGGGCCTAGCACAGATACGCAGTATTTT
CDR3 protein: CASSFGAGPSTDTQYF

D gene: TRBD2
V gene: TRBV5-1
J gene: TRBJ2-3
clone size: .
CDR3 DNA: TGCGCCAGCAAAGCGGGGGCCAGCACAGATACGCAGTATTTT
CDR3 protein: CASKAGASTDTQYF

D gene: .
V gene: TRBV5-1
J gene: TRBJ2-5
clone size: .
CDR3 DNA: TGCGCCAGCAGTCCCGGGACTTCAAAAGAGACCCAGTACTTC
CDR3 protein: CASSPGTSKETQYF

D gene: TRBD2
V gene: TRBV4-1
J gene: TRBJ2-3
clone size: .
CDR3 DNA: TGCGCCAGCAGCCAAGCCGCGGGGGGAGGTAGAACAGATACGCAGTATTTT
CDR3 protein: CASSQAAGGGRTDTQYF

D gene: TRBD1
V gene: TRBV5-1
J gene: TRBJ2-7
clone size: .
CDR3 DNA: TGCGCCAGCCGTACCGGGACAGGGGGCTCCTACGAGCAGTACTTC
CDR3 protein: CASRTGTGGSYEQYF

D gene: TRBD2
V gene: TRBV2
J gene: TRBJ2-1
clone size: .
CDR3 DNA: TGTGCCAGCAGGCTCGGGACTAGCGGGGGCCCCGGTGGGGATGAGCAGTTCTTC
CDR3 protein: CASRLGTSGGPGGDEQFF

D gene: .
V gene: TRBV6-5
J gene: TRBJ1-1
clone size: .
CDR3 DNA: TGTGCCAGCAGTTACGGGGGGAGCGTGAACACTGAAGCTTTCTTT
CDR3 protein: CASSYGGSVNTEAFF

D gene: .
V gene: TRBV6-5
J gene: TRBJ1-2
clone size: .
CDR3 DNA: TGTGCCAGCAGCCCCTTACAGGGTATTACCTATGGCTACACCTTC
CDR3 protein: CASSPLQGITYGYTF

D gene: TRBD2
V gene: TRBV7-2
J gene: TRBJ2-7
clone size: .
CDR3 DNA: TGTGCCAGCAGCTTAGCGCTGGGACTAGGGAGCTACGAGCAGTACTTC
CDR3 protein: CASSLALGLGSYEQYF

D gene: .
V gene: TRBV20-1
J gene: TRBJ1-1
clone size: .
CDR3 DNA: TGCAGTGCTAGAGCAGACACTGAAGCTTTCTTT
CDR3 protein: CSARADTEAFF

D gene: .
V gene: TRBV3-1/TRBV3-2
J gene: TRBJ1-1
clone size: .
CDR3 DNA: TGTGCCAGCAGCCTCATGAGGAGTGGCACTGAAGCTTTCTTT
CDR3 protein: CASSLMRSGTEAFF

D gene: TRBD1
V gene: TRBV7-3
J gene: TRBJ2-2
clone size: .
CDR3 DNA: TGTGCCAGCAGCGAAGGGACAGGCACCGGGGAGCTGTTTTTT
CDR3 protein: CASSEGTGTGELFF

D gene: TRBD1
V gene: TRBV6-5
J gene: TRBJ1-1
clone size: .
CDR3 DNA: TGTGCCAGCAGACTGGACAGGGGTGGGACTGAAGCTTTCTTT
CDR3 protein: CASRLDRGGTEAFF

D gene: TRBD1
V gene: TRBV19
J gene: TRBJ1-1
clone size: .
CDR3 DNA: TGTGCCAGTAAACTTACAGGGGCTAACACTGAAGCTTTCTTT
CDR3 protein: CASKLTGANTEAFF

D gene: .
V gene: TRBV30
J gene: TRBJ1-2
clone size: medium-sized
CDR3 DNA: TGTGCCTGGAGTAGAGGAGACGGGGAAACCTATGGCTACACCTTC
CDR3 protein: CAWSRGDGETYGYTF

D gene: .
V gene: TRBV6-2/TRBV6-3
J gene: TRBJ1-5
clone size: .
CDR3 DNA: TGTGCCAGCAGTTACGCCCGGGGGTTAAGGAATCAGCCCCAGCATTTT
CDR3 protein: CASSYARGLRNQPQHF

D gene: TRBD2
V gene: TRBV25-1
J gene: TRBJ2-7
clone size: .
CDR3 DNA: TGTGCCAGCTCTGCACTAGCGGGGGCCTTCGACGAGCAGTACTTC
CDR3 protein: CASSALAGAFDEQYF

D gene: TRBD1
V gene: TRBV5-8
J gene: TRBJ1-5
clone size: .
CDR3 DNA: TGTGCCAGCAGCCCCACAGGGGTCTGGGGAGAGCCCCAGCATTTT
CDR3 protein: CASSPTGVWGEPQHF